The source of this T cell receptor beta chain is a study of beta chain features in type 1 diabetes. One heparinised draw, averaging about 0.11 L, was taken per donor. Investigators reverse transcribed all isolated RNA, so they sequenced expressed TCRB transcripts. The table came from immunoSEQ multiplex PCR; TCRdb's copy has only in-frame clones and leaves some out. The repertoire has about 370,000 clones, 9.6% of them found once; the top ten carry around 0.66%. This clone showed up just a few times. Its antigen is currently unknown. General study results and limits: Possibly, sequencing cDNA over-represented cells that had high TCR expression levels. Among all four CD4+ subsets, Type 1 diabetes patients had TCRB CDR3s that were moderately but significantly shorter.

V trimming: 0 bases; J trimming: 8 bases; junction bases outside the gene matches: 4. Germline V gene data show CDR1 as SGHTA and CDR2 as FQGNSA. The CDR3 spans 14 residues. This chain connects TRBV7-2 to TRBJ2-1; the match to TRBD1 covers 7 bases. Sequenced material: central memory CD4+ T cells from blood. The clonotype was recovered from a man aged 30 to 39 with type 1 diabetes. This chain's CDR3 is CASSLAGQSYEQFF. The CDR3 bases are TGTGCCAGCAGCTTAGCGGGACAGTCCTATGAGCAGTTCTTC.